The clone carrying this T cell receptor (beta chain) was counted a few times. Germline CDR1 MNHGY, CDR2 SAAAGT. Trimming shortened V by 2 bases and J by 6 bases, and 14 bases separated the two germline ends. CDR3 size: 14 residues. Produced via immunoSEQ multiplex PCR; TCRdb's table is partial and in-frame only. The sample lists 2,500 to 3,000 clones, roughly 31% occurring once. These data are taken from a study of T cells in localized non-small cell lung cancer. V usage is TRBV6-8 and J usage is TRBJ2-7, with D perhaps TRBD1 or TRBD2 (5 bases each). The sequence was collected from a man between 40 and 70 years old with stage II squamous cell lung carcinoma. Sequenced here: lung tumor tissue, sampled before any cancer treatment. In DNA, the CDR3 is TGTGCCAGCAGTTACGGGGACCCCTTAACCGAGCAGTACTTC. Translating it yields CASSYGDPLTEQYF.